This T cell receptor (beta chain) was sequenced in a study of cytomegalovirus exposure and HLA in healthy donors. Study overall: Per a later analysis, the approximately 600 first-cohort and about 120 validation repertoires shared one platform. Overall study results and limits: Usually a TCR sequence was rare, but some public TCRs were found in many donors.

V lost 0 bases and J 0 bases, leaving 9 bases between the germline ends. This CDR3 region has 16 residues. Looked up from germline, CDR1 is LNHDA and CDR2 is SQIVND (reference sequence). On this clone itself: Its antigen remains unknown.

Using immunoSEQ multiplex PCR, the repertoire was profiled, and TCRdb retains in-frame clones only, with some absent. The sample lists approximately 59,000 clones, roughly 92% occurring once. The sample taken for sequencing was PBMCs. The chain couples TRBV19 to TRBJ1-5; no clear D gene. The receptor was isolated from a man aged 18 to 30 in good health and CMV-seropositive. Written as DNA, the CDR3 is TGTGCCAGTAGTATAGATGGAGATCCTAGCAATCAGCCCCAGCATTTT. Translating gives CASSIDGDPSNQPQHF.